The text below deals with one T cell receptor beta chain. Germline CDR1 is LNHDA and CDR2 is SQIVND (reference sequence). CDR3 size: 17 residues. Between the trimmed V and J ends, which lost 3 bases and 0 bases, there was a span of 16 bases. The data originate from a study of blood T cell repertoires in COVID-19. On the study more broadly: Whether acute or convalescent, the COVID-19 samples came from the United States, Italy and Spain. T cells, B-cell-depleted T cells, or PBMCs supplied cDNA or gDNA.

The data were produced by immunoSEQ multiplex PCR, yet TCRdb's version contains in-frame clones alone and is incomplete. The table has about 310,000 clones, roughly 84% seen once. The genes are TRBV19 and TRBJ2-3; D is possibly TRBD2 (7 bases). The source of this sequence is a man in his fifties or sixties with active or convalescent COVID-19. The material sequenced was peripheral blood. CDR3 DNA sequence: TGTGCCAGTAGTATGGTGGGGGGGCGTTCTAGCACAGATACGCAGTATTTT. This translates into CASSMVGGRSSTDTQYF. Supplemented by reference TRBV19 and TRBJ2-3, the full variable domain reads DGGITQSPKYLFRKEGQNVTLSCEQNLNHDAMYWYRQDPGQGLRLIYYSQIVNDFQKGDIAEGYSVSREKKESFPLTVTSAQKNPTAFYLCASSMVGGRSSTDTQYFGPGTRLTVL.